Below are 23 T cell receptor beta chains sequenced from a single sample in a study of blood T cell repertoires in COVID-19. TCRdb's table, derived via immunoSEQ multiplex PCR, lists solely in-frame clones and lacks some. The sample holds 140,000 to 150,000 clones, approximately 80% seen once. Material for sequencing was peripheral blood. Receptors were obtained from a woman in her sixties or seventies with acute or convalescent COVID-19.

The chain recombines TRBV24-1 with TRBJ1-5; tentative D call: TRBD1 (6 bases). Germline lookup yields CDR1 KGHDR and CDR2 SFDVKD. This CDR3 has 15 amino acids. V dropped 0 bases and J dropped 6 bases, with 11 bases sitting between them. The CDR3 reads CATSDLRRGSQPQHF. CDR3 nucleotides: TGTGCCACCAGTGATTTGCGCAGGGGTAGTCAGCCCCAGCATTTT.

The chain combines TRBV9 with TRBJ1-1, with a possible D match to TRBD1 (6 bases). Trimming pared 2 bases from V and 1 base from J, leaving 24 bases between. The CDR3 sequence is 19 residues long. The germline V gene encodes CDR1 SGDLS and CDR2 YYNGEE. The DNA for the CDR3 is TGTGCCAGCAGCGTTTCCCCCGGGGGGCGGGGTGGCGGGAACACTGAAGCTTTCTTT. Its protein product is CASSVSPGGRGGGNTEAFF.

This clone was observed a single time. CDR3 in DNA: TGTGCCAGCGGACAGTACTACGAGCAGTACTTC. Its translation is CASGQYYEQYF. V gene TRBV14 combines with J gene TRBJ2-7; possibly TRBD1 for D (6 bases). Trimming cost V 8 bases and J 3 bases, with 8 bases left between them. Germline V gene sequence: CDR1 SGHDN, CDR2 FVKESK. The CDR3 is 11 amino acids.

V usage is TRBV5-6 and J usage is TRBJ2-7; TRBD2 is a possible D gene (7 bases). The CDR3 contains 15 residues. V gave up 4 bases and J gave up 5 bases, with 19 bases separating them. CDR1 and CDR2 from the germline V gene are SGHDT and YYEEEE. CDR3 coding DNA: TGTGCCAGCAGCCCCGGTCTCGGGGGGCCCAACGAGCAGTACTTC. This encodes CASSPGLGGPNEQYF.

In nucleotides, the CDR3 is TGTGCCAGCAGTTTGCTAGGGGTTAATTCACCCCTCCACTTT. Its protein is CASSLLGVNSPLHF. V and J are TRBV27 and TRBJ1-6; D perhaps matches TRBD1 (5 bases). V was cut by 3 bases and J by 6 bases, with 9 bases left in between. The CDR3 runs to 14 residues. Germline CDR1 MNHEY, CDR2 SMNVEV (reference sequence).

This chain connects TRBV7-9 to TRBJ2-3; 14 bases fit TRBD2. Unmatched junction bases numbered 5, after V lost 1 base and J lost 8 bases. Germline V gene lookup returns CDR1 SEHNR and CDR2 FQNEAQ (reference sequence). The CDR3 is 16 amino acids. Here the CDR3 reads CASSLETGLAGGTQYF. DNA for the CDR3: TGTGCCAGCAGCTTAGAAACCGGACTAGCGGGAGGTACGCAGTATTTT. Drawing the rest from reference TRBV7-9 and TRBJ2-3, the complete variable domain is DTGVSQNPRHKITKRGQNVTFRCDPISEHNRLYWYRQTLGQGPEFLTYFQNEAQLEKSRLLSDRFSAERPKGSFSTLEIQRTEQGDSAMYLCASSLETGLAGGTQYFGPGTRLTVL.

The chain links TRBV28 to TRBJ1-5, with D possibly being TRBD1 (5 bases). CDR3 length equals 15 residues. The germline V and J ends were trimmed by 6 bases and 0 bases, with 12 bases remaining between them. Germline assignment: CDR1 MDHEN and CDR2 SYDVKM. CDR3 loop: CASSRQSVSNQPQHF. Written as DNA, the CDR3 is TGTGCCAGCAGCCGACAGTCGGTTAGCAATCAGCCCCAGCATTTT.

The chain links TRBV7-8 to TRBJ1-4; D may be TRBD1 (5 bases). The V end lost 7 bases, the J end lost 4 bases, and 13 bases lay between the germline ends. This CDR3 region has 14 residues. Per germline, CDR1 SGHVS and CDR2 FQNEAQ. DNA for the CDR3: TGTGCCAGCACACCGGGAGGGGTTAATGAAAAACTGTTTTTT. Translation gives CASTPGGVNEKLFF.

The chain joins TRBV7-9 to TRBJ2-7; 11 nucleotides match TRBD1. CDR1 is SEHNR, CDR2 FQNEAQ, per germline (reference sequence). V was clipped by 5 bases and J by 4 bases; unmatched bases: 7. This CDR3 is 15 amino acids long. The CDR3 sequence: CASSTWTGGAYEQYF. The CDR3 nucleotides are TGTGCCAGCAGCACCTGGACAGGGGGCGCTTACGAGCAGTACTTC.

The V gene is TRBV28, the J gene TRBJ2-1; D gene unclear. CDR3 length: 14 residues. Germline V CDR1 and CDR2: MDHEN, SYDVKM. Trimming shortened V by 8 bases and J by 4 bases, and 15 bases separated the two germline ends. The CDR3 protein is CASAFGGPYNEQFF. The CDR3 DNA reads TGTGCCAGCGCCTTTGGCGGCCCTTACAATGAGCAGTTCTTC.

The table lists this clone with a few counts. CDR3 DNA: TGTGCCAGCAGTTGGGACATCAGCAATTCACCCCTCCACTTT. Protein product: CASSWDISNSPLHF. This sequence joins TRBV28 and TRBJ1-6; TRBD1 might be the D (6 bases). The CDR3 is 14 amino acids. V lost 4 bases and J lost 7, with 11 bases in between. Per the germline V gene, CDR1 is MDHEN and CDR2 is SYDVKM.

The rearrangement links TRBV6-5 to TRBJ2-5; no clear D gene. Between the trimmed V and J ends, which lost 6 bases and 3 bases, there was a span of 17 bases. This CDR3 spans 15 amino acids. Germline V lookup: CDR1 MNHEY, CDR2 SVGAGI. The CDR3 coding sequence is TGTGCCAGCAGGGCCTCTCCAGTCCCGAAAGAGACCCAGTACTTC. Encoded protein: CASRASPVPKETQYF.

V is TRBV6-5 and J is TRBJ2-1, with 10 positions matching TRBD2. CDR3 length: 15 amino acids. Germline assignment: CDR1 MNHEY and CDR2 SVGAGI. V lost 7 bases to trimming and J lost 9 bases; unmatched junction nucleotides: 12. CDR3 in amino acids: CASIRLAGVGGEQFF. CDR3 nucleotides: TGTGCCAGCATCCGGCTAGCGGGAGTCGGGGGTGAGCAGTTCTTC.

The chain recombines TRBV7-8 with TRBJ2-2, with unresolved D. Germline CDR1 is SGHVS and CDR2 is FQNEAQ. V was trimmed by 1 base and J by 1 base, leaving 7 bases between them. The CDR3 spans 15 residues. The CDR3 DNA follows: TGTGCCAGCAGCTTAGTGTTGAGGAACACCGGGGAGCTGTTTTTT. It is translated as CASSLVLRNTGELFF.

The chain joins TRBV10-3 to TRBJ1-4; D not resolved. CDR3 size: 20 residues. The ends were cut back, 3 bases at V and 0 bases at J, with 23 bases in the middle. The germline CDR1 and CDR2 sequences are ENHRY and SYGVKD. This chain's CDR3 is CAISEREHNNRRATNEKLFF. CDR3 sequence (DNA): TGTGCCATCAGTGAACGGGAACATAATAATAGGCGGGCAACTAATGAAAAACTGTTTTTT.

The CDR3 DNA is TGTGCCAGCAGTACCCCAGCGGGAGGGCCGTCTTGGGAGCAGTTCTTC. Translation: CASSTPAGGPSWEQFF. The chain employs TRBV2 and TRBJ2-1; the match to TRBD2 covers 10 bases. Germline CDR1 is SNHLY and CDR2 is FYNNEI. The CDR3 length is 16 residues. The junction had 14 bases not matched to a gene; V was cut back by 5 bases and J by 10 bases.

The chain is built from TRBV6-5 and TRBJ2-1; 9 bases align to TRBD2. This CDR3 has 15 residues. Losses at the gene ends were 2 bases for V and 3 bases for J; bases not matched to a gene: 2. Germline CDR1 MNHEY, CDR2 SVGAGI. The CDR3 sequence is CASSYHSGSYNEQFF. In DNA, the CDR3 is TGTGCCAGCAGTTACCATAGCGGGAGCTACAATGAGCAGTTCTTC.

The gene calls are TRBV28 and TRBJ1-1, with no clear D. Germline CDR1 is MDHEN and CDR2 is SYDVKM. Trimming removed 6 bases from V and 2 bases from J, with 10 bases in between. This CDR3 region has 13 residues. Here the CDR3 reads CASRRIKNTEAFF. In DNA form, the CDR3 reads TGTGCCAGCAGGAGAATAAAAAACACTGAAGCTTTCTTT.

This clone was recorded a few times. The chain combines TRBV10-3 with TRBJ2-1; a possible D gene is TRBD1 (6 bases). Trimming shortened V by 3 bases and J by 1 base, and 19 bases separated the two germline ends. This CDR3 contains 18 residues. Per the germline V gene, CDR1 is ENHRY and CDR2 is SYGVKD. This CDR3 is CAISEPVGRGRSYNEQFF. The CDR3 region has the DNA TGTGCCATCAGTGAACCCGTTGGCAGGGGTCGTTCCTACAATGAGCAGTTCTTC.

The V gene is TRBV20-1, the J gene TRBJ2-3; 10 bases fit TRBD2. Germline CDR1 DFQATT, CDR2 SNEGSKA (reference sequence). V trimming: 3 bases; J trimming: 4 bases; junction bases outside the gene matches: 7. The CDR3 totals 15 residues. CDR3 nucleotide sequence: TGCAGTGCTAGTCTCCGTCTAGCGGGAGCAGATACGCAGTATTTT. Encoded protein: CSASLRLAGADTQYF.

This chain links TRBV28 with TRBJ1-1, with TRBD1 as a possible D gene (5 bases). From germline, CDR1 is MDHEN and CDR2 SYDVKM. V was pared by 6 bases and J by 0 bases, with 14 bases between. The CDR3 covers 15 residues. For the CDR3, the DNA is TGTGCCAGCAGGGAGCACGGGACTTTGAACACTGAAGCTTTCTTT. Protein product: CASREHGTLNTEAFF.

The V call is TRBV13, the J call TRBJ2-4, with a tentative D call TRBD1 (5 bases). The germline V and J ends were trimmed by 4 bases and 0 bases, with 10 bases remaining between them. Germline values: CDR1 PRHDT, CDR2 FYEKMQ (reference sequence). The CDR3 runs 15 residues. CDR3 in DNA: TGTGCCAGCAGCTCCAGACAGTTAGCCAAAAACATTCAGTACTTC. Protein sequence: CASSSRQLAKNIQYF.

This sequence joins TRBV10-3 and TRBJ2-1, with 8 bases matching TRBD2. With V trimmed by 10 bases and J by 7 bases, 12 bases remained unmatched. CDR1 ENHRY and CDR2 SYGVKD come from the germline V gene. The CDR3 is 14 residues long. The CDR3, as DNA: TGTGCCACCGGCTCGGGACTAGGGGTTAATGAGCAGTTCTTC. Amino acid sequence: CATGSGLGVNEQFF.